These 12 T cell receptor beta chains originate from one sample sequenced in a study of radiation and T cells in renal cell carcinoma. The data were produced by immunoSEQ multiplex PCR, yet TCRdb's version contains in-frame clones alone and is incomplete. Among about 88,000 clones listed, about 88% were seen once. The time point was: baseline pretreatment blood. Specified treatment: 15 Gy SBRT to primary tumor, nephrectomy 4 weeks later. Here the sequenced sample was blood, taken from a patient whose treatment included radiotherapy and nephrectomy. The source is a man aged 50 to 60 with renal cell carcinoma.

The DNA of the CDR3 is TGTGCCAGCAGCCGCCTCAGCGGGGGGACGGGAGTGGGGTGGTATGAGCAGTTCTTC. Its translation is CASSRLSGGTGVGWYEQFF. The gene calls are TRBV9 and TRBJ2-1, with 9 bases matching TRBD2. Germline CDR1 SGDLS, CDR2 YYNGEE. V lost 4 bases to trimming and J lost 8 bases; unmatched junction nucleotides: 22. The CDR3 loop spans 19 amino acids.

CDR3 in DNA: TGTGCCAGCAGCCCTAGCGGACACAATGAGCAGTTCTTC. As protein: CASSPSGHNEQFF. The rearrangement joins TRBV7-9 to TRBJ2-1; the match to TRBD2 covers 7 bases. The CDR3 contains 13 residues. Germline values: CDR1 SEHNR, CDR2 FQNEAQ (reference sequence). With 5 bases clipped from V and 5 bases from J, the junction kept 3 bases outside the gene matches. Filled out from reference TRBV7-9 and TRBJ2-1, the complete variable domain reads DTGVSQNPRHKITKRGQNVTFRCDPISEHNRLYWYRQTLGQGPEFLTYFQNEAQLEKSRLLSDRFSAERPKGSFSTLEIQRTEQGDSAMYLCASSPSGHNEQFFGPGTRLTVL.

The rearrangement uses TRBV5-1 and TRBJ2-1; tentatively, D is TRBD1 (6 bases). This CDR3 has 13 residues. Trimming took off 7 bases at V and 0 bases at J, with 8 bases between the two ends. Germline V gene data show CDR1 as SGHRS and CDR2 as YFSETQ. The CDR3: CASQGSSYNEQFF. For the CDR3, the DNA is TGCGCCAGCCAGGGGAGCTCCTACAATGAGCAGTTCTTC.

The chain couples TRBV29-1 to TRBJ1-5; no definite D call. The CDR3 sequence is 15 residues long. Germline V gene sequence: CDR1 SQVTM, CDR2 ANQGSEA. The CDR3 spells CNNPARTYSNQPQHF. In nucleotides, the CDR3 is TGCAACAACCCCGCCAGAACTTATAGCAATCAGCCCCAGCATTTT.

V gene TRBV30 combines with J gene TRBJ1-5; D is unclear. This CDR3 contains 13 residues. V was pared by 2 bases and J by 5 bases, with 10 bases between. Per the germline V gene, CDR1 is GTSNPN and CDR2 is SVGIG (reference sequence). The CDR3 coding sequence is TGTGCCTGGAGTAAGGGAGAACATCAGCCCCAGCATTTT. Translation gives CAWSKGEHQPQHF.

This clone was counted a few times. The chain carries TRBV19 and TRBJ1-5, with 8 nucleotides matching TRBD1. The CDR3 runs 14 residues. Germline values: CDR1 LNHDA, CDR2 SQIVND (reference sequence). Trimming at V came to 10 bases and at J to 0 bases, leaving 5 bases not matched to a gene. The CDR3 protein is CATRQGPSNQPQHF. For the CDR3, the DNA is TGTGCCACCCGACAGGGGCCTAGCAATCAGCCCCAGCATTTT.

The V gene is TRBV5-4, the J gene TRBJ1-2, with D possibly TRBD1 on 5 matching bases. Trimming removed 2 bases at V and 6 bases at J, with 17 bases between. Per germline, CDR1 SGHNT and CDR2 YYREEE (reference sequence). This CDR3 contains 15 residues. CDR3 DNA sequence: TGTGCCAGCAGCTTTTTATTATCAGGGAGGAATGGCTACACCTTC. This sequence encodes CASSFLLSGRNGYTF.

The genes are TRBV21-1 and TRBJ2-1; the DNA was not compared with TRBD2, the D call given in the table. TRBV21-1 is an annotated pseudogene. The CDR3 spans 16 residues. The CDR3 region is CASSELLVMRPNEQFF. CDR3 DNA sequence: TGTGCCAGCAGCGAGTTATTAGTTATGAGGCCCAATGAGCAGTTCTTC.

This clone was detected a few times. The rearrangement uses TRBV9 and TRBJ1-1; D may be TRBD1 (6 bases). CDR3 length: 16 amino acids. Germline CDR1 SGDLS, CDR2 YYNGEE. V lost 4 bases and J lost 3, with 19 bases in between. In DNA form, the CDR3 reads TGTGCCAGCAGCCCAGGGAGGGGAAGGGGGGACACTGAAGCTTTCTTT. It is translated as CASSPGRGRGDTEAFF. Together with reference TRBV9 and TRBJ1-1, the CDR3 gives the full variable domain: DSGVTQTPKHLITATGQRVTLRCSPRSGDLSVYWYQQSLDQGLQFLIQYYNGEERAKGNILERFSAQQFPDLHSELNLSSLELGDSALYFCASSPGRGRGDTEAFFGQGTRLTVV.

Worth noting for this clone: A junction end diverges from the germline sequence, so it may reflect a read error. V is TRBV7-7 and J is TRBJ2-1; the D gene is possibly TRBD1 (5 bases). The germline V gene has CDR1 SSHAT and CDR2 FNYEAQ (reference sequence). The CDR3 contains 13 residues. The CDR3 DNA sequence: TGTGCTAGCAGCCTACGACAGAACAATGAGCAGTTCTTC. It yields the protein CASSLRQNNEQFF.

A few counts support this clone. The genes are TRBV5-1 and TRBJ2-2; D might be TRBD1 (5 bases). Germline V CDR1 and CDR2: SGHRS, YFSETQ. V lost 2 bases and J 0 bases, leaving 17 bases between the germline ends. This CDR3 is 18 amino acids long. The DNA of the CDR3 is TGCGCCAGCAGCTTACGAGGCAGGGTAACGTCGAACACCGGGGAGCTGTTTTTT. Translating gives CASSLRGRVTSNTGELFF. Based on the CDR3 plus reference TRBV5-1 and TRBJ2-2, the full variable domain is KAGVTQTPRYLIKTRGQQVTLSCSPISGHRSVSWYQQTPGQGLQFLFEYFSETQRNKGNFPGRFSGRQFSNSRSEMNVSTLELGDSALYLCASSLRGRVTSNTGELFFGEGSRLTVL.

The rearrangement uses TRBV19 and TRBJ1-5, with 7 nucleotides matching TRBD1. CDR3 length equals 14 residues. V trimming: 10 bases; J trimming: 9 bases; junction bases outside the gene matches: 15. The germline CDR1 and CDR2 sequences are LNHDA and SQIVND (reference sequence). The CDR3 nucleotides are TGTGCCACCTCAACAGGGGTTCTCGGTGTGCCCCAGCATTTT. This codes for CATSTGVLGVPQHF.